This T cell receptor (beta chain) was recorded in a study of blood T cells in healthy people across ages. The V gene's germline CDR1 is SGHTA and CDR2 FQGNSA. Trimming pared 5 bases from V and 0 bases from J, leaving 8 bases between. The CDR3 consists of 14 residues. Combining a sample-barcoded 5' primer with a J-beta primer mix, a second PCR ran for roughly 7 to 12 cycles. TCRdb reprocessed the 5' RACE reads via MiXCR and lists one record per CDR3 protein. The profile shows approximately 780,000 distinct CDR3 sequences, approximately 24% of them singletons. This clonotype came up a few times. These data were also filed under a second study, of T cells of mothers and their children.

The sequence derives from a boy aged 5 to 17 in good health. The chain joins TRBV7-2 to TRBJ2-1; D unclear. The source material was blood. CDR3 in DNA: TGTGCCAGCAGCCCAGAACTCTCCTACAATGAGCAGTTCTTC. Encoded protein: CASSPELSYNEQFF.